This T cell receptor (beta chain) is from a study of CD8+CD57+ T cells in acquired aplastic anemia. Overall study context: Each DNA sample taken from sorted CD4+ and CD8+ cells came to around 3.4 ug on average. Approximately 9.9 million reads, on average, were obtained for CD4+ cells from healthy donors. Regarding the study as a whole: The number of CD8+ CDR3 sequences shared by patients and controls was approximately 28.

The CDR3 has 14 amino acids. Germline lookup yields CDR1 MNHEY and CDR2 SMNVEV (reference sequence). Trimming shortened V by 6 bases and J by 8 bases, and 14 bases separated the two germline ends. About this clonotype itself: Its antigen is as yet unknown. A much more abundant neighbour one base away suggests this may be a read error. This CDR3 fails to terminate in the conserved phenylalanine or tryptophan, so it likely reflects a read error.

Template material for TCR beta VDJ and CDR3 profiling consisted of genomic DNA. TCRdb recomputed calls from the reads with MiXCR, one row per CDR3 protein. The data contain approximately 170,000 distinct CDR3 sequences, roughly 63% of them singletons. This receptor was taken from a human donor in good health. The specimen was sorted CD4+, CD8+, or CD8+CD57+ T cells (not recorded which) from PBMCs. J is TRBJ1-6 and V is TRBV27, with TRBD1 as a possible D gene (5 bases). DNA for the CDR3: TGTGCCAGCAGAGCCGGGACCCCCGATTCACCCCTCCACTCT. Amino acid sequence: CASRAGTPDSPLHS.